The 16 T cell receptor beta chains reported below all come from one sample, sequenced in a study of regulatory T cells in long-lasting Graves disease. Assembly of TCR beta libraries relied on iRepertoire HTBI primers together with Arm-PCR of CDR3 regions. TCRdb redid the calling of the multiplex PCR reads with MiXCR, one entry per CDR3 protein. The sample has around 450,000 distinct CDR3 sequences; roughly a fifth are singletons. Time point of the sample: persistent/refractory GD, antithyroid drugs over 5 years with positive TRAb. Making the TCR library involved RNA that had been extracted from PBMCs. Sequences were derived from peripheral blood mononuclear cells (PBMCs), sampled when the disease was refractory, from a patient treated with antithyroid drugs. These receptors came from a female donor with Graves disease.

This clonotype was counted at least ten times. The chain combines TRBV2 with TRBJ1-5; D unresolved. Per germline, CDR1 SNHLY and CDR2 FYNNEI. The CDR3 runs 13 residues. Trimming left V 7 bases short and J 5 bases short, with 12 bases between. The CDR3 loop reads CASTSGWDQPQHF. CDR3 bases: TGTGCCAGCACATCGGGATGGGATCAGCCCCAGCATTTT.

This clonotype was observed at least ten times. V is TRBV29-1 and J is TRBJ1-2, with a possible D match to TRBD1 (5 bases). This CDR3 has 13 amino acids. V was clipped by 0 bases and J by 8 bases, with 13 bases between them. Germline V gives CDR1 SQVTM, CDR2 ANQGSEA. The CDR3 sequence is CSVEEGGARGYTF. CDR3 nucleotide sequence: TGCAGCGTTGAAGAGGGAGGGGCGCGGGGCTACACCTTC.

This clonotype was observed at least ten times. The V call is TRBV7-8, the J call TRBJ1-1; D not certain. The germline CDR1 and CDR2 sequences are SGHVS and FQNEAQ. Trimming stripped 5 bases from V and 6 bases from J, with 22 bases between. This CDR3 region has 16 residues. CDR3 amino acids: CASSPRGGRPLPEAFF. As DNA, the CDR3 is TGTGCCAGCAGCCCGAGAGGAGGACGGCCCTTGCCTGAAGCTTTCTTT.

This clonotype has at least ten counts. The chain is built from TRBV28 and TRBJ1-2; 7 nucleotides match TRBD1. This CDR3 has 15 amino acids. V dropped 6 bases and J dropped 7; count of bases not matched to a gene: 14. Per the germline V gene, CDR1 is MDHEN and CDR2 is SYDVKM. The CDR3 bases are TGTGCCAGCAGCCCTTCTGACAGGGAGGCGCTTGGCTACACCTTC. Its translation: CASSPSDREALGYTF.

This clonotype was picked up a small number of times. The chain recombines TRBV10-3 with TRBJ1-5, with no clear D. Germline CDR1 is ENHRY and CDR2 is SYGVKD. The CDR3 is made up of 14 amino acids. V was clipped by 0 bases and J by 5 bases, with 8 bases between them. CDR3 residues: CAISESSKDQPQHF. Written as DNA, the CDR3 is TGTGCCATCAGTGAGTCGTCTAAAGATCAGCCCCAGCATTTT.

A note on this clonotype: The junction shows a germline mismatch at one end, possibly a read error. The chain joins TRBV12-3 or TRBV12-4 to TRBJ1-3; TRBD1 matches 10 bases. The length of the CDR3 is 16 residues. The CDR3 DNA reads as TGTGCCAGCAGCGACAGGGGGCTAAACTCTGGAAACACCACATATTTT. Its protein product is CASSDRGLNSGNTTYF.

The CDR3 sequence: CASSETAGSGNTIYF. The CDR3 nucleotides are TGTGCCAGCAGCGAGACGGCGGGGTCTGGAAACACCATATATTTT. This chain connects TRBV9 to TRBJ1-3; D is unresolved. V lost 3 bases and J lost 1, with 11 bases in between. Germline CDR1 is SGDLS and CDR2 is YYNGEE. This CDR3 spans 15 amino acids.

The chain is built from TRBV5-6 and TRBJ1-4, with unresolved D. V lost 3 bases, J lost 8 bases, and 14 bases lay in between. Looked up from germline, CDR1 is SGHDT and CDR2 is YYEEEE. The CDR3 runs to 14 residues. CDR3 amino acids: CASSSESGFEKLFF. DNA for the CDR3: TGTGCCAGCAGCTCGGAGTCGGGATTCGAAAAACTGTTTTTT. Complete variable domain (other parts from reference TRBV5-6 and TRBJ1-4): DAGVTQSPTHLIKTRGQQVTLRCSPKSGHDTVSWYQQALGQGPQFIFQYYEEEERQRGNFPDRFSGHQFPNYSSELNVNALLLGDSALYLCASSSESGFEKLFFGSGTQLSVL.

The CDR3 region is CASSPGLAGGHQETQYF. The CDR3 nucleotides are TGTGCCAGCAGCCCGGGACTAGCGGGGGGGCACCAAGAGACCCAGTACTTC. V gene TRBV11-3 combines with J gene TRBJ2-5, with TRBD2 matching over 16 bases. Germline V lookup: CDR1 SGHNT, CDR2 YENEEA. V lost 5 bases and J lost 0; bases outside the gene matches: 3. CDR3 length: 17 residues.

DNA for the CDR3: TGCAGTGCTGGGGCCCCGGGGTCACCCCTCCACTTT. It yields the protein CSAGAPGSPLHF. The rearrangement uses TRBV20-1 and TRBJ1-6; D may be TRBD1 (5 bases). Trimming took off 5 bases at V and 10 bases at J, with 12 bases between the two ends. The CDR3 length is 12 residues. The germline CDR1 and CDR2 sequences are DFQATT and SNEGSKA (reference sequence).

This clonotype was detected many times. V and J are TRBV28 and TRBJ2-7, with D possibly matching TRBD1 (5 bases). Germline CDR1 and CDR2: MDHEN and SYDVKM. The CDR3 has 14 amino acids. V was trimmed by 3 bases and J by 3 bases, leaving 12 bases between them. The CDR3 sequence is CASSLRQRGYEQYF. The DNA of the CDR3 is TGTGCCAGCAGTTTGCGACAGAGAGGCTACGAGCAGTACTTC. Looking up the rest from reference TRBV28 and TRBJ2-7 gives the full variable domain: DVKVTQSSRYLVKRTGEKVFLECVQDMDHENMFWYRQDPGLGLRLIYFSYDVKMKEKGDIPEGYSVSREKKERFSLILESASTNQTSMYLCASSLRQRGYEQYFGPGTRLTVT.

This chain uses TRBV2 with TRBJ2-7; D unresolved. Trimming shortened V by 7 bases and J by 6 bases, and 16 bases separated the two germline ends. The length of the CDR3 is 13 residues. The germline CDR1 and CDR2 sequences are SNHLY and FYNNEI. In DNA, the CDR3 is TGTGCCAGCATGATAACCGGTTCGGTCGAGCAGTACTTC. Translation gives CASMITGSVEQYF.

This clonotype was picked up many times. This chain links TRBV28 with TRBJ2-6; D not resolved. The V end was cut by 6 bases, the J end by 0 bases, with 9 bases between. This CDR3 comprises 15 residues. Per germline, CDR1 MDHEN and CDR2 SYDVKM. The chain's CDR3 is CASSLIGSGANVLTF. The CDR3 bases are TGTGCCAGCAGCTTGATCGGCTCTGGGGCCAACGTCCTGACTTTC.

This clonotype was detected a few times. The V and J genes are TRBV29-1 and TRBJ2-6; 10 bases are shared with TRBD2. The CDR3 is made up of 17 amino acids. Germline assignment: CDR1 SQVTM and CDR2 ANQGSEA. The ends lost 7 bases at V and 0 bases at J; junction bases unmatched: 9. CDR3 in amino acids: CSAEGTSDSSGANVLTF. Here the CDR3 DNA reads TGCAGCGCTGAGGGGACTAGCGACAGCTCTGGGGCCAACGTCCTGACTTTC.

V gene TRBV20-1 combines with J gene TRBJ2-4; 10 bases align to TRBD1. V lost 5 bases to trimming and J lost 7 bases; unmatched junction nucleotides: 2. This CDR3 has 12 amino acids. The germline CDR1 and CDR2 sequences are DFQATT and SNEGSKA (reference sequence). CDR3: CSARQGANIQYF. In DNA form, the CDR3 reads TGCAGTGCTCGACAGGGGGCGAACATTCAGTACTTC.

This clonotype was observed at least ten times. The chain links TRBV28 to TRBJ2-2, with TRBD2 matching over 7 bases. The V gene end was trimmed by 4 bases and the J gene end by 0 bases; junction bases not matched to a gene: 2. This CDR3 comprises 15 residues. Germline CDR1 and CDR2: MDHEN and SYDVKM. The CDR3 DNA is TGTGCCAGCAGTTGGGGGGGTGCGAACACCGGGGAGCTGTTTTTT. Its protein product is CASSWGGANTGELFF. Using reference TRBV28 and TRBJ2-2 for the parts outside the CDR3, the full variable domain is DVKVTQSSRYLVKRTGEKVFLECVQDMDHENMFWYRQDPGLGLRLIYFSYDVKMKEKGDIPEGYSVSREKKERFSLILESASTNQTSMYLCASSWGGANTGELFFGEGSRLTVL.